The 18 T cell receptor beta chains listed next were all sequenced from one sample in a study of beta chain features in type 1 diabetes. Expressed TCRB transcripts got sequenced, as all isolated RNA was reverse transcribed. TCRdb's table, derived via immunoSEQ multiplex PCR, lists solely in-frame clones and lacks some. The sample has hundreds of thousands of clones, roughly 13% seen once. No cognate antigen is known for these TCRs. Whole-study findings and limits: A moderate, significant TCRB CDR3 shortening appeared in type 1 diabetes across four CD4+ subsets.

The sequenced sample consisted of naive CD4+ T cells from blood. Receptors originate from a man between 18 and 35 years old with type 1 diabetes.

This clone appeared a few times. The genes are TRBV29-1 and TRBJ1-1; D gene uncertain. Germline V gene data show CDR1 as SQVTM and CDR2 as ANQGSEA. The V and J ends lost 3 bases and 4 bases respectively, with 21 bases between them. There are 16 residues in the CDR3. CDR3 protein: CSVEALRGMQVTEAFF. CDR3 DNA sequence: TGCAGCGTTGAGGCCTTACGGGGTATGCAGGTCACTGAAGCTTTCTTT.

This clone was found a few times. This chain links TRBV5-1 with TRBJ2-1; D uncertain. Trimming took 1 base from V and 9 from J, leaving 5 bases between them. The CDR3 has 11 amino acids. The germline V gene has CDR1 SGHRS and CDR2 YFSETQ. CDR3 sequence reads: CASSLNSEQFF. The CDR3 nucleotides are TGCGCCAGCAGCTTGAATTCTGAGCAGTTCTTC.

The chain recombines TRBV28 with TRBJ2-7, with D maybe TRBD2 (5 bases). The length of the CDR3 is 15 residues. Germline V gene sequence: CDR1 MDHEN, CDR2 SYDVKM. The V and J ends lost 3 bases and 6 bases respectively, with 18 bases between them. The CDR3 loop reads CASSFGHSGKREQYF. The CDR3, as DNA: TGTGCCAGCAGTTTTGGCCATTCGGGGAAGCGCGAGCAGTACTTC.

The gene calls are TRBV18 and TRBJ2-1; perhaps TRBD1 as D (5 bases). The CDR3 has 14 residues. Germline CDR1 KGHSH, CDR2 LQKENI. Trimming removed 2 bases from V and 5 bases from J, with 10 bases in between. The CDR3 sequence: CASSPRGADNEQFF. The CDR3 nucleotides are TGTGCCAGCTCACCAAGGGGCGCGGACAATGAGCAGTTCTTC.

This clone was picked up a small number of times. The chain couples TRBV2 to TRBJ2-5, with a weak D call TRBD1 (5 bases). The CDR3 is 12 amino acids. V gave up 8 bases and J gave up 5 bases, with 12 bases separating them. CDR1 and CDR2 from the germline V gene are SNHLY and FYNNEI. As DNA, the CDR3 is TGTGCCAGCTCCTGGGGCGCCGAGACCCAGTACTTC. Protein product: CASSWGAETQYF.

Written as DNA, the CDR3 is TGCAGCGGGGCGGACAGGGGGAGCTACAATGAGCAGTTCTTC. Translating gives CSGADRGSYNEQFF. This chain links TRBV29-1 with TRBJ2-1; 10 bases agree with TRBD1. This CDR3 is 14 amino acids long. Germline trimming cut 7 bases from V and 3 bases from J; bases unmatched to any gene: 6. CDR1 is SQVTM, CDR2 ANQGSEA, per germline.

This chain uses TRBV7-9 with TRBJ2-7, with D perhaps TRBD2 (6 bases). CDR1 SEHNR and CDR2 FQNEAQ come from the germline V gene (reference sequence). V was shortened by 5 bases and J by 1 base, with 18 bases between the two germline ends. The CDR3 is 16 residues long. CDR3 in amino acids: CASSPGTSGGSYEQYF. CDR3 nucleotide sequence: TGTGCCAGCAGCCCTGGGACTTCTGGGGGATCCTACGAGCAGTACTTC.

The table lists this clone with a few counts. The genes are TRBV7-9 and TRBJ2-3; the D is unclear. V was cut by 1 base and J by 6 bases, with 14 bases left in between. The germline V gene encodes CDR1 SEHNR and CDR2 FQNEAQ (reference sequence). The CDR3 contains 15 residues. CDR3 sequence: CASSLGHYDWDTQYF. CDR3 sequence (DNA): TGTGCCAGCAGCTTAGGACACTACGACTGGGATACGCAGTATTTT.

This clone appeared a few times. The V call is TRBV4-3, the J call TRBJ2-7, with 11 bases lining up with TRBD2. The ends lost 1 base at V and 5 bases at J; junction bases unmatched: 10. Germline values: CDR1 LGHNA, CDR2 YSLEER. There are 17 residues in the CDR3. CDR3 in DNA: TGCGCCAGCAGCCAAGCGAGAGCGCTAGCGGGGGGTAACGAGCAGTACTTC. The encoded protein is CASSQARALAGGNEQYF.

This sequence joins TRBV6-6 and TRBJ2-7, with D perhaps TRBD2 (6 bases). Germline V gene data show CDR1 as MNHNY and CDR2 as SVGAGI (reference sequence). The CDR3 runs 11 residues. Trimming took 5 bases from V and 4 from J, leaving 6 bases between them. The CDR3, as DNA: TGTGCCAGCAGTGGAGGGTACGAGCAGTACTTC. Protein sequence: CASSGGYEQYF.

This clone has more than one count but fewer than ten. The rearrangement joins TRBV30 to TRBJ1-3; 12 bases line up with TRBD1. The germline V gene has CDR1 GTSNPN and CDR2 SVGIG (reference sequence). CDR3 length equals 17 residues. J lost 4 bases, V lost 2 bases, and 9 bases had no gene match. Here the CDR3 DNA reads TGTGCCTGGAGTCCCGGGACAGGGGGCTTAGGAGGAAACACCATATATTTT. Translation: CAWSPGTGGLGGNTIYF.

In its sample, this clone was seen a few times. The chain uses TRBV11-2 and TRBJ2-6; no clear D. Germline CDR1 and CDR2: SGHAT and FQNNGV. The germline V and J ends were trimmed by 5 bases and 3 bases, with 8 bases remaining between them. The CDR3 consists of 14 residues. In nucleotides, the CDR3 is TGTGCCAGCAGCCCCCCATATGGGGCCAACGTCCTGACTTTC. Translating gives CASSPPYGANVLTF.

This chain links TRBV29-1 with TRBJ2-1, with TRBD2 matching over 12 bases. Germline trimming cut 4 bases from V and 6 bases from J; bases unmatched to any gene: 7. Germline CDR1 SQVTM, CDR2 ANQGSEA. There are 15 residues in the CDR3. CDR3 region: CSVVGTSGPFNEQFF. In DNA form, the CDR3 reads TGCAGCGTTGTAGGGACTAGCGGGCCGTTCAATGAGCAGTTCTTC.

The sample holds one count of this clone. The genes are TRBV6-5 and TRBJ2-1, with a possible D match to TRBD1 (6 bases). The CDR3 loop spans 12 amino acids. The germline CDR1 and CDR2 sequences are MNHEY and SVGAGI. The V end lost 6 bases, the J end lost 13 bases, and 16 bases lay between the germline ends. CDR3: CASSNFGQNQFF. CDR3 in DNA: TGTGCCAGCAGCAACTTTGGACAGAATCAGTTCTTC.

This clone has a handful of counts. The rearrangement links TRBV5-1 to TRBJ2-7, with a weak D call TRBD2 (6 bases). CDR1 and CDR2 from the germline V gene are SGHRS and YFSETQ. The V end was cut by 7 bases, the J end by 0 bases, with 8 bases between. The CDR3 contains 12 residues. The CDR3, as DNA: TGCGCCAGCTCCGGGAGCTCCTACGAGCAGTACTTC. It translates to CASSGSSYEQYF. Complete variable domain (other parts from reference TRBV5-1 and TRBJ2-7): KAGVTQTPRYLIKTRGQQVTLSCSPISGHRSVSWYQQTPGQGLQFLFEYFSETQRNKGNFPGRFSGRQFSNSRSEMNVSTLELGDSALYLCASSGSSYEQYFGPGTRLTVT.

This clone came up a few times. CDR3 DNA sequence: TGTGCCAGCAGCTTCGTCCAGGGGCCGGGTGGCTACACCTTC. This gives the protein CASSFVQGPGGYTF. J is TRBJ1-2 and V is TRBV5-4; weak D call: TRBD1 (6 bases). CDR1 SGHNT and CDR2 YYREEE come from the germline V gene (reference sequence). V shed 2 bases and J shed 7 bases, with 15 bases lying between them. The length of the CDR3 is 14 residues.

V and J are TRBV18 and TRBJ2-3, with no clear D. Germline V gene lookup returns CDR1 KGHSH and CDR2 LQKENI. V was pared by 3 bases and J by 1 base, with 14 bases between. The CDR3 consists of 16 residues. DNA of the CDR3: TGTGCCAGCTCACCCAACTCTAGGGCGGGCACAGATACGCAGTATTTT. Protein sequence: CASSPNSRAGTDTQYF.

The J gene is TRBJ2-3, the V gene TRBV11-1; 10 nucleotides align to TRBD2. The CDR3 loop spans 15 amino acids. Germline V lookup: CDR1 SGHAT, CDR2 FQDESV (reference sequence). The J segment lost 2 bases and the V segment lost 8 bases, leaving 7 bases of the junction unmatched. CDR3 residues: CASRLAGAPTDTQYF. The CDR3 region has the DNA TGTGCCAGCCGTCTAGCGGGGGCACCCACAGATACGCAGTATTTT.